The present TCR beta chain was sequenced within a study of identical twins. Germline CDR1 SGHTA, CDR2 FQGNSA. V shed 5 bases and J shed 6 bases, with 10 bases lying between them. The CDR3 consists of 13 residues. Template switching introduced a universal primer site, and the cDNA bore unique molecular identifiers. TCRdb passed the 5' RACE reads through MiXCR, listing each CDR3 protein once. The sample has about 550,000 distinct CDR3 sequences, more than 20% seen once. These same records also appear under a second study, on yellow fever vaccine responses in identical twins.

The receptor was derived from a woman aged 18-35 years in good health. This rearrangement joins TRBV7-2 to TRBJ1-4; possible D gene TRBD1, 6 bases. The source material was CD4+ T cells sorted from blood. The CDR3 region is CASSQDSYEKLFF. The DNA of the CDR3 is TGTGCCAGCAGCCAGGACAGTTATGAAAAACTGTTTTTT.